This is a list of T cell receptor beta chains from one sample in a study of cytomegalovirus exposure and HLA in healthy donors. The protocol was immunoSEQ multiplex PCR, while the TCRdb copy is restricted to in-frame clones and leaves out a portion. The sample includes around 63,000 clones, more than 80% of them seen just once. Input material: PBMCs. Receptors originate from a young woman in good health and CMV-seronegative. CDR3s include the opening cysteine and the closing phenylalanine or tryptophan. Fields, in order: V gene, J gene, clone size, D gene, CDR3 protein, CDR3 DNA. A D gene is named only where the DNA matches it firmly. Some rows have no size entry. The others give once, few or many, or a class for an expanded clone.

V: TRBV13
J: TRBJ1-3
size: .
D: .
CDR3: CASSRGVAGNTIYF
DNA: TGTGCCAGCAGCCGCGGGGTTGCGGGAAACACCATATATTTT

V: TRBV11-2
J: TRBJ1-2
size: .
D: .
CDR3: CASSLEQNSFYGYTF
DNA: TGTGCCAGCAGCTTAGAACAGAATAGTTTCTATGGCTACACCTTC

V: TRBV2
J: TRBJ2-1
size: .
D: .
CDR3: CASSEHGTLSGNEQFF
DNA: TGTGCCAGCAGTGAACACGGCACACTAAGCGGGAATGAGCAGTTCTTC

V: TRBV5-4
J: TRBJ2-3
size: .
D: .
CDR3: CASSLEAASTDTQYF
DNA: TGTGCCAGCAGCTTGGAAGCGGCGAGCACAGATACGCAGTATTTT

V: TRBV28
J: TRBJ1-2
size: .
D: TRBD1
CDR3: CASTRTRTGRSGGYTF
DNA: TGTGCCAGCACCCGGACCCGGACAGGGCGGAGCGGCGGCTACACCTTC

V: TRBV5-1
J: TRBJ2-1
size: .
D: .
CDR3: CASSFEAGSYNEQFF
DNA: TGCGCCAGCAGCTTCGAGGCGGGCTCCTACAATGAGCAGTTCTTC

V: TRBV10-2
J: TRBJ2-6
size: few
D: .
CDR3: CASRTGPGANVLTF
DNA: TGCGCCAGCAGAACAGGGCCTGGGGCCAACGTCCTGACTTTC

V: TRBV7-6
J: TRBJ2-3
size: .
D: .
CDR3: CASSPRDTQYF
DNA: TGTGCCAGCAGCCCCCGGGATACGCAGTATTTT

V: TRBV5-4
J: TRBJ1-2
size: few
D: TRBD1
CDR3: CASSPDRGSGYTF
DNA: TGTGCCAGCAGCCCTGACAGGGGCTCTGGCTACACCTTC

V: TRBV6-4
J: TRBJ2-2
size: few
D: .
CDR3: CASSDVDSSPVGELFF
DNA: TGTGCCAGCAGTGACGTGGACAGCTCACCGGTAGGGGAGCTGTTTTTT